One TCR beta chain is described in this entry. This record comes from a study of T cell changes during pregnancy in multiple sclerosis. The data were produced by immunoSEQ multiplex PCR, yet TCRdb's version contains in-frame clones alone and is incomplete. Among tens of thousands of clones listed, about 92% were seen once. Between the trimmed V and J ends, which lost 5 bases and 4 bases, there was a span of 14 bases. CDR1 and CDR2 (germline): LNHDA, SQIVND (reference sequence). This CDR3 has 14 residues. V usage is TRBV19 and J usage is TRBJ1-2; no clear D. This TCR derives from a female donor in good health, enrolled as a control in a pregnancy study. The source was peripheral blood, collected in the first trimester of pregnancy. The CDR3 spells CASSDGPEVYGYTF. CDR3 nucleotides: TGTGCCAGTAGTGACGGCCCCGAGGTCTATGGCTACACCTTC. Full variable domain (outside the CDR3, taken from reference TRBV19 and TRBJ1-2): DGGITQSPKYLFRKEGQNVTLSCEQNLNHDAMYWYRQDPGQGLRLIYYSQIVNDFQKGDIAEGYSVSREKKESFPLTVTSAQKNPTAFYLCASSDGPEVYGYTFGSGTRLTVV.